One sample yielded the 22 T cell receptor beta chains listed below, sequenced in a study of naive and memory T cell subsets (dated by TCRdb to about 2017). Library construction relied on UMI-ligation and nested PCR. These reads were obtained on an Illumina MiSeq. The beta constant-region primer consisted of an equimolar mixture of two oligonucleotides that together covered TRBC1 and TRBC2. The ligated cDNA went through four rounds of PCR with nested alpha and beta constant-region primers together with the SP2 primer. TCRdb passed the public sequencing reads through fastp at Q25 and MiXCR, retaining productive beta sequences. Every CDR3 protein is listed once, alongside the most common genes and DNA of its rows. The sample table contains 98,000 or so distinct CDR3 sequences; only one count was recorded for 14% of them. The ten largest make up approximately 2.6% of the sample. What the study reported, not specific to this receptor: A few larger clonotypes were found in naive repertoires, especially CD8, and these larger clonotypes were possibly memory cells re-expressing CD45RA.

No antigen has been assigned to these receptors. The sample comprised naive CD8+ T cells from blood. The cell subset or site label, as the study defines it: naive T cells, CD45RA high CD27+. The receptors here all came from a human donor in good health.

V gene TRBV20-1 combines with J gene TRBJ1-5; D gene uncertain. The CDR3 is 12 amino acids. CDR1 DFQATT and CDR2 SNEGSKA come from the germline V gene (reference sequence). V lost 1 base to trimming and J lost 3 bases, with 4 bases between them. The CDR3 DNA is TGCAGTGCTAGAGTGTCCAATCAGCCCCAGCATTTT. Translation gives CSARVSNQPQHF.

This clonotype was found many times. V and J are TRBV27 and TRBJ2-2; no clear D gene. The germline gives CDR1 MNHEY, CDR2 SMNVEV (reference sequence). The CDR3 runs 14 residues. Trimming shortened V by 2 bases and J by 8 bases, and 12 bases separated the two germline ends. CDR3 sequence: CASSLGLLIGELFF. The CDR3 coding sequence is TGTGCCAGCAGTTTAGGGTTGTTGATAGGGGAGCTGTTTTTT.

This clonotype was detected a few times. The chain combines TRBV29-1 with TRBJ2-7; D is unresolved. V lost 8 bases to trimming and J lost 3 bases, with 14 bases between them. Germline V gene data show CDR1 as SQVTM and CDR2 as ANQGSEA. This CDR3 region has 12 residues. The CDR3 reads CSPDVPGYEQYF. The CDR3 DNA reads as TGCAGCCCGGACGTCCCCGGCTACGAGCAGTACTTC.

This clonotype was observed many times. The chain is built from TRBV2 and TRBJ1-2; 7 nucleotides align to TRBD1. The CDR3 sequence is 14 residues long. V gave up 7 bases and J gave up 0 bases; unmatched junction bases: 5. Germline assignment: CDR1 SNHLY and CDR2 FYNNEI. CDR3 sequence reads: CASIGTEPNYGYTF. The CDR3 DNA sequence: TGTGCCAGCATCGGGACAGAACCTAACTATGGCTACACCTTC. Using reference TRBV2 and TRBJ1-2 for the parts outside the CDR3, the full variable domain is EPEVTQTPSHQVTQMGQEVILRCVPISNHLYFYWYRQILGQKVEFLVSFYNNEISEKSEIFDDQFSVERPDGSNFTLKIRSTKLEDSAMYFCASIGTEPNYGYTFGSGTRLTVV.

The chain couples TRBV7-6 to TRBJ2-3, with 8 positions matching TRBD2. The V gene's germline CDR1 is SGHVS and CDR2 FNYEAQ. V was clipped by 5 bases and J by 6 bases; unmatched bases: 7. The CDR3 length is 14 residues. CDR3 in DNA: TGTGCCAGCAGCCCGGGGGGGGGGTCGGATACGCAGTATTTT. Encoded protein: CASSPGGGSDTQYF.

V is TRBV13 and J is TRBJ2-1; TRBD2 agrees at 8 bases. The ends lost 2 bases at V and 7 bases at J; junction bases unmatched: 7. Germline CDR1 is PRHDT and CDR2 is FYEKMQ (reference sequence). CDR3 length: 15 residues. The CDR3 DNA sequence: TGTGCCAGCAGCTTATGGACTAGCAGTTTAAATGAGCAGTTCTTC. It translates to CASSLWTSSLNEQFF.

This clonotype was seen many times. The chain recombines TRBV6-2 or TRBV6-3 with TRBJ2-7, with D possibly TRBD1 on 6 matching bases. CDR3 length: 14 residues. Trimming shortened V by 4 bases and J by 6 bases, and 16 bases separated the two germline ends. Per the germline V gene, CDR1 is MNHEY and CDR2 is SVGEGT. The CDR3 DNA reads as TGTGCCAGCAGTTGGCAGGACAGTCCTCTCGAGCAGTACTTC. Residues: CASSWQDSPLEQYF.

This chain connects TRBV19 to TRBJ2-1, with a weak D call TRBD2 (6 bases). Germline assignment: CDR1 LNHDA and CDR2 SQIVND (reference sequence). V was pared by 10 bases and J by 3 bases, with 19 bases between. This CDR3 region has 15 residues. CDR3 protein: CATETGTLNYNEQFF. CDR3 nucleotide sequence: TGTGCCACCGAAACCGGGACTCTAAACTACAATGAGCAGTTCTTC.

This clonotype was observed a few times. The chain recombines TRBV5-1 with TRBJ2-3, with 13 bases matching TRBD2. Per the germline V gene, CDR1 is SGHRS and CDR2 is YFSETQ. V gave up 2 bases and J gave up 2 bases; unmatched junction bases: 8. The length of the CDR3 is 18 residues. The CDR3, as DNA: TGCGCCAGCAGCTTAAAACTAGCGGGGGGGCCGGTCACAGATACGCAGTATTTT. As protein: CASSLKLAGGPVTDTQYF.

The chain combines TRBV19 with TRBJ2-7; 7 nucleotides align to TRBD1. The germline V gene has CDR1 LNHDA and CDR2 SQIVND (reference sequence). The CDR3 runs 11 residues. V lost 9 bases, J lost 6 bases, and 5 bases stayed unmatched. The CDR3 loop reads CASVGGGEQYF. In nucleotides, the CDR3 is TGTGCCAGCGTAGGGGGCGGCGAGCAGTACTTC. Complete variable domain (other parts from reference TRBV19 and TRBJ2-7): DGGITQSPKYLFRKEGQNVTLSCEQNLNHDAMYWYRQDPGQGLRLIYYSQIVNDFQKGDIAEGYSVSREKKESFPLTVTSAQKNPTAFYLCASVGGGEQYFGPGTRLTVT.

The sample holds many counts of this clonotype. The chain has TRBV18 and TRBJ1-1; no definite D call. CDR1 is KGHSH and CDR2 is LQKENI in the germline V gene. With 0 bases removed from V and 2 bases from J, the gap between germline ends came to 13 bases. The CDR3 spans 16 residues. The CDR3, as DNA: TGTGCCAGCTCACCACCGGCCTGGGGAGCTAACACTGAAGCTTTCTTT. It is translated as CASSPPAWGANTEAFF.

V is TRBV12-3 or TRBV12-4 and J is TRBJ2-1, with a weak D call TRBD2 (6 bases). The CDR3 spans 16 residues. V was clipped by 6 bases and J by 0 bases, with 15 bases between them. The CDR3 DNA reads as TGTGCCAGCAGCACCTATTGGGACTCCTCCTACAATGAGCAGTTCTTC. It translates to CASSTYWDSSYNEQFF.

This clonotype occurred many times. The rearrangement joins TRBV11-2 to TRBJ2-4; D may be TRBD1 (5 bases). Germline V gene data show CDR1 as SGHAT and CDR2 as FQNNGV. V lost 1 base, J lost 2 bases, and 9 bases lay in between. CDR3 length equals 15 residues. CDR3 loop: CASSLGRATKNIQYF. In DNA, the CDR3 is TGTGCCAGCAGCTTAGGCAGGGCGACCAAAAACATTCAGTACTTC.

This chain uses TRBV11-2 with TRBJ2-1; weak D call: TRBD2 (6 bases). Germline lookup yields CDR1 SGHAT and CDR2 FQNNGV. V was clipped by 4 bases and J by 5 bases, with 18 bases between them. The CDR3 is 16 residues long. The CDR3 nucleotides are TGTGCCAGCAGCTCCCCCCGGGCGGGATTGGACAATGAGCAGTTCTTC. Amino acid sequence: CASSSPRAGLDNEQFF.

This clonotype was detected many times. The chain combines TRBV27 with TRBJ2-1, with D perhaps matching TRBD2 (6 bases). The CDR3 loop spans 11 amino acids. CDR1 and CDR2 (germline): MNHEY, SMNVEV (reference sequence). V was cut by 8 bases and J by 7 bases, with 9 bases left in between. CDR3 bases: TGTGCCAGCGGACTATTTAATGAGCAGTTCTTC. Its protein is CASGLFNEQFF.

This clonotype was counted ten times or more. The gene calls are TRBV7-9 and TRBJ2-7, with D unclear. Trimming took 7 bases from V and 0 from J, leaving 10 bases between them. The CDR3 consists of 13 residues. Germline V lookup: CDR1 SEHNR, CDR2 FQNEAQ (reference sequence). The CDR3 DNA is TGTGCCAGCATAGCAGGAAGCTCCTACGAGCAGTACTTC. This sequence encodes CASIAGSSYEQYF. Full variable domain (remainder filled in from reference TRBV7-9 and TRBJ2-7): DTGVSQNPRHKITKRGQNVTFRCDPISEHNRLYWYRQTLGQGPEFLTYFQNEAQLEKSRLLSDRFSAERPKGSFSTLEIQRTEQGDSAMYLCASIAGSSYEQYFGPGTRLTVT.

For the CDR3, the DNA is TGTGCCAGCAAGGGGTTGGACATTCAGTACTTC. This translates into CASKGLDIQYF. This rearrangement joins TRBV6-6 to TRBJ2-4; tentatively, D is TRBD1 (5 bases). Trimming stripped 7 bases from V and 8 bases from J, with 9 bases between. CDR3 size: 11 residues. Germline CDR1 MNHNY, CDR2 SVGAGI (reference sequence).

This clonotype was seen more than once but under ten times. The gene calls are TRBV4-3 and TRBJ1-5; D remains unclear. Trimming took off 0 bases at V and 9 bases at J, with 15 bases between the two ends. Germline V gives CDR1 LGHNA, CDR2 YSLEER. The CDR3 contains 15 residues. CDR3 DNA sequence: TGCGCCAGCAGCCAAGATCCGGGCGAGGTAAGGCCCCAGCATTTT. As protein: CASSQDPGEVRPQHF.

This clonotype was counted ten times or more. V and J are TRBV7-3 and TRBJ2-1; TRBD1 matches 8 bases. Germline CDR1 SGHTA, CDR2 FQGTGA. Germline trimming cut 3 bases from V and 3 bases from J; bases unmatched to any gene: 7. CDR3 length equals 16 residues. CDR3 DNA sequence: TGTGCCAGCAGCTTTGGCCCAGGGGGCGGCTACAATGAGCAGTTCTTC. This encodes CASSFGPGGGYNEQFF.

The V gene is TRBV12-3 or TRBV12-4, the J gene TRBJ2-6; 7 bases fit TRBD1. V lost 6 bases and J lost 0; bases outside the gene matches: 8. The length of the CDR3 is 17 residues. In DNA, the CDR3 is TGTGCCAGCAGGCCCGACAGGGATTCCTCTGGGGCCAACGTCCTGACTTTC. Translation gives CASRPDRDSSGANVLTF.

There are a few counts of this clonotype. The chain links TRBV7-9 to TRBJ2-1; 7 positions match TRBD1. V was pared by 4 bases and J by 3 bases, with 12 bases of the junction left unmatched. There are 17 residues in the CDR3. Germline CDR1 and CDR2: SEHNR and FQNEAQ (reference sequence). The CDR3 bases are TGTGCCAGCAGCTATCTACAGGGGCGGATGGACTACAATGAGCAGTTCTTC. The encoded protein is CASSYLQGRMDYNEQFF. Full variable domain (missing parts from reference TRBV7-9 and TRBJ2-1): DTGVSQNPRHKITKRGQNVTFRCDPISEHNRLYWYRQTLGQGPEFLTYFQNEAQLEKSRLLSDRFSAERPKGSFSTLEIQRTEQGDSAMYLCASSYLQGRMDYNEQFFGPGTRLTVL.

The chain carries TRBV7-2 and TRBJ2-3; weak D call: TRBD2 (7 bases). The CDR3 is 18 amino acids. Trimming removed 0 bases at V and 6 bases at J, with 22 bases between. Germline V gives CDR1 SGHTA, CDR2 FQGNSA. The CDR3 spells CASSLAGGLIMAWDTQYF. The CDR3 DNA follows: TGTGCCAGCAGCTTAGCGGGGGGGCTAATCATGGCTTGGGATACGCAGTATTTT. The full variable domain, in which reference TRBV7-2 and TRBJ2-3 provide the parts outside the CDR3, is GAGVSQSPSNKVTEKGKDVELRCDPISGHTALYWYRQSLGQGLEFLIYFQGNSAPDKSGLPSDRFSAERTGGSVSTLTIQRTQQEDSAVYLCASSLAGGLIMAWDTQYFGPGTRLTVL.